A single sample gave rise to the 21 T cell receptor beta chains below, sequenced in a study of brain T cells in children with intractable seizures. Data came from immunoSEQ multiplex PCR; TCRdb stores just in-frame clones and leaves some out. In the table there are tens of thousands of clones, roughly 91% of which are singletons. The input for sequencing was peripheral blood, taken at surgery. Receptors were obtained from a boy in the first two years of life with tuberous sclerosis and intractable seizures.

V is TRBV7-9 and J is TRBJ1-6, with D perhaps TRBD1 (6 bases). CDR1 and CDR2 (germline): SEHNR, FQNEAQ (reference sequence). The CDR3 is 16 amino acids. V was clipped by 5 bases and J by 9 bases, with 20 bases between them. The CDR3 nucleotides are TGTGCCAGCAGCCGGGACACTACTTGGGGTAGTTCACCCCTCCACTTT. It yields the protein CASSRDTTWGSSPLHF.

The V call is TRBV30, the J call TRBJ2-7; D gene ambiguous. Germline V gives CDR1 GTSNPN, CDR2 SVGIG (reference sequence). V lost 3 bases to trimming and J lost 1 base, with 10 bases between them. The CDR3 loop spans 13 amino acids. CDR3 DNA: TGTGCCTGGAGCCAAACCCATTCCTACGAGCAGTACTTC. This sequence encodes CAWSQTHSYEQYF. Filled out from reference TRBV30 and TRBJ2-7, the complete variable domain reads SQTIHQWPATLVQPVGSPLSLECTVEGTSNPNLYWYRQAAGRGLQLLFYSVGIGQISSEVPQNLSASRPQDRQFILSSKKLLLSDSGFYLCAWSQTHSYEQYFGPGTRLTVT.

This sequence joins TRBV3-1 (or the pseudogene TRBV3-2) and TRBJ2-5; the D call may be TRBD1 or TRBD2 (6 bases each). Germline CDR1 reads LGHDT; CDR2 reads YNNKEL (reference sequence). V lost 2 bases and J 5 bases, leaving 12 bases between the germline ends. This CDR3 is built from 14 residues. The CDR3 DNA sequence: TGTGCCAGCAGCCAACGGGGGCGCTCGGAGACCCAGTACTTC. It translates to CASSQRGRSETQYF.

The DNA for the CDR3 is TGTGCCAGCAGCCGGACTAGCGGGAGGCCAGATACGCAGTATTTT. Protein sequence: CASSRTSGRPDTQYF. The J gene is TRBJ2-3, the V gene TRBV3-1 (or the pseudogene TRBV3-2); 14 nucleotides align to TRBD2. The CDR3 extends over 15 amino acids. Losses at the gene ends were 4 bases for V and 4 bases for J; bases not matched to a gene: 1. Germline loops: CDR1 LGHDT, CDR2 YNNKEL (reference sequence).

The chain joins TRBV30 to TRBJ2-4; no reliable D call. Trimming left V 0 bases short and J 0 bases short, with 9 bases between. The CDR3 covers 15 residues. CDR1 is GTSNPN and CDR2 is SVGIG in the germline V gene (reference sequence). CDR3 bases: TGTGCCTGGAGTGTACCTTGGGTAGCCAAAAACATTCAGTACTTC. It encodes CAWSVPWVAKNIQYF. Supplemented by reference TRBV30 and TRBJ2-4, the full variable domain reads SQTIHQWPATLVQPVGSPLSLECTVEGTSNPNLYWYRQAAGRGLQLLFYSVGIGQISSEVPQNLSASRPQDRQFILSSKKLLLSDSGFYLCAWSVPWVAKNIQYFGAGTRLSVL.

The V and J genes are TRBV5-1 and TRBJ1-6; D gene unclear. V dropped 0 bases and J dropped 5 bases, with 6 bases sitting between them. The CDR3 runs 14 residues. From germline, CDR1 is SGHRS and CDR2 YFSETQ. The CDR3: CASSLDPNNSPLHF. In nucleotides, the CDR3 is TGCGCCAGCAGCTTGGACCCGAATAATTCACCCCTCCACTTT.

The V and J genes are TRBV6-4 and TRBJ2-3; 9 positions agree with TRBD2. Germline assignment: CDR1 MRHNA and CDR2 SNTAGT. V shed 6 bases and J 6 bases; nucleotides not matched to a gene: 7. This CDR3 is built from 14 residues. This CDR3 is CASSPLAGVDTQYF. In DNA form, the CDR3 reads TGTGCCAGCAGCCCACTAGCGGGCGTGGATACGCAGTATTTT.

The chain has TRBV24-1 and TRBJ1-2, with 8 bases matching TRBD1. The CDR3 covers 13 residues. Looked up from germline, CDR1 is KGHDR and CDR2 is SFDVKD. The V and J ends lost 3 bases and 10 bases, in that order; junction bases with no gene match: 6. The CDR3 reads CATSDGQGADYTF. The CDR3, as DNA: TGTGCCACCAGTGATGGCCAGGGGGCGGACTACACCTTC.

The chain employs TRBV7-2 and TRBJ2-7, with a tentative D call TRBD1 (5 bases). V dropped 1 base and J dropped 0 bases, with 10 bases sitting between them. The CDR3 sequence is 15 residues long. Looked up from germline, CDR1 is SGHTA and CDR2 is FQGNSA. DNA for the CDR3: TGTGCCAGCAGCTTAGTCCTTGACAGCTCCTACGAGCAGTACTTC. Translating it yields CASSLVLDSSYEQYF.

Remarks on this clone: The sample carries other DNA sequences with the same CDR3. The CDR3 sequence is CASSYSGTGGYGYTF. CDR3 bases: TGTGCCAGCAGTTACTCCGGGACAGGGGGATATGGCTACACCTTC. The rearrangement joins TRBV6-5 to TRBJ1-2, with TRBD1 identical over 11 bases. In germline, CDR1 is MNHEY, CDR2 SVGAGI. The CDR3 runs 15 residues. Trimming took 0 bases from V and 5 from J; bases not matched to a gene: 2.

The J gene is TRBJ2-3, the V gene TRBV5-1; D unclear. The CDR3 consists of 14 residues. The V gene's germline CDR1 is SGHRS and CDR2 YFSETQ. V lost 2 bases to trimming and J lost 0 bases, with 7 bases between them. Here the CDR3 reads CASSFLESTDTQYF. In nucleotides, the CDR3 is TGCGCCAGCAGCTTCTTAGAAAGCACAGATACGCAGTATTTT.

J is TRBJ1-1 and V is TRBV14; D not resolved. V was trimmed by 3 bases and J by 6 bases, leaving 11 bases between them. The CDR3 spans 13 residues. The germline gives CDR1 SGHDN, CDR2 FVKESK. For the CDR3, the DNA is TGTGCCAGCAGCCATAACCTAACCTCTGAAGCTTTCTTT. This encodes CASSHNLTSEAFF.

The chain joins TRBV7-2 to TRBJ1-2, with D tentatively TRBD1 (5 bases). The CDR3 has 13 amino acids. The V gene's germline CDR1 is SGHTA and CDR2 FQGNSA. Trimming removed 1 base from V and 6 bases from J, with 9 bases in between. CDR3 residues: CASSLVGRDGYTF. The CDR3 DNA is TGTGCCAGCAGCTTAGTGGGGCGGGATGGCTACACCTTC.

The chain is built from TRBV4-2 and TRBJ2-7; unclear D gene. Germline V gives CDR1 LGHNA, CDR2 YNFKEQ. This CDR3 region has 15 residues. Between the trimmed V and J ends, which lost 0 bases and 3 bases, there was a span of 12 bases. In nucleotides, the CDR3 is TGTGCCAGCAGCCAAGATCTAAACACCGACTACGAGCAGTACTTC. This encodes CASSQDLNTDYEQYF.

The chain has TRBV12-3 or TRBV12-4 and TRBJ2-1; D uncertain. This CDR3 region has 13 residues. V dropped 8 bases and J dropped 9 bases, with 17 bases sitting between them. This CDR3 reads CASGISSRGEQFF. The DNA of the CDR3 is TGTGCCAGCGGGATTTCGAGTCGAGGTGAGCAGTTCTTC.

This rearrangement joins TRBV7-9 to TRBJ1-4, with TRBD1 matching over 9 bases. Germline V gene data show CDR1 as SEHNR and CDR2 as FQNEAQ (reference sequence). The CDR3 runs 15 residues. J was trimmed by 8 bases and V by 5 bases; bases with no gene match: 9. The CDR3 DNA reads as TGTGCCAGCAGCCCTCAGGGACAGGGTGAGGAAAAACTGTTTTTT. Translated, it gives CASSPQGQGEEKLFF.

CDR3 DNA sequence: TGTGCCAGCAGCTTAGTATCAAGCGGCCAAGAGACCCAGTACTTC. Its translation is CASSLVSSGQETQYF. The chain couples TRBV7-2 to TRBJ2-5; possibly TRBD2 for D (5 bases). Germline CDR1 reads SGHTA; CDR2 reads FQGNSA. The V end lost 1 base, the J end lost 1 base, and 10 bases lay between the germline ends. The CDR3 is 15 amino acids.

The chain uses TRBV4-1 and TRBJ1-6, with TRBD1 identical over 9 bases. The germline CDR1 and CDR2 sequences are MGHRA and YSYEKL. The V gene end was trimmed by 2 bases and the J gene end by 10 bases; junction bases not matched to a gene: 18. CDR3 length equals 19 residues. The CDR3 is CASSQNPGQGWEGESPLHF. The CDR3 DNA sequence: TGCGCCAGCAGCCAAAACCCGGGACAGGGTTGGGAAGGGGAGTCACCCCTCCACTTT.

The sample holds one count of this clone. This chain joins TRBV6-5 and TRBJ2-1; 15 bases match TRBD2. V shed 4 bases and J 8 bases; nucleotides not matched to a gene: 3. There are 15 residues in the CDR3. CDR1 MNHEY and CDR2 SVGAGI come from the germline V gene. The CDR3 DNA follows: TGTGCCAGCAGTTCCGGACTAGCGGGGGGGCATGAGCAGTTCTTC. Translation: CASSSGLAGGHEQFF.

The rearrangement joins TRBV18 to TRBJ1-2, with unresolved D. Germline assignment: CDR1 KGHSH and CDR2 LQKENI. Trimming took 6 bases from V and 5 from J, leaving 16 bases between them. The CDR3 runs to 14 residues. CDR3 nucleotide sequence: TGTGCCAGCTCGCTGAATCCAGGAGTTTATGGCTACACCTTC. This codes for CASSLNPGVYGYTF. Drawing the rest from reference TRBV18 and TRBJ1-2, the complete variable domain is NAGVMQNPRHLVRRRGQEARLRCSPMKGHSHVYWYRQLPEEGLKFMVYLQKENIIDESGMPKERFSAEFPKEGPSILRIQQVVRGDSAAYFCASSLNPGVYGYTFGSGTRLTVV.

This clone showed up just once. V and J are TRBV7-9 and TRBJ2-7; possibly TRBD1 or TRBD2 for D (5 bases each). The germline CDR1 and CDR2 sequences are SEHNR and FQNEAQ (reference sequence). The CDR3 covers 13 residues. The V gene lost 7 bases and the J gene lost 7 bases, with 17 bases spanning the gap. CDR3 protein: CASTLSLGDEQYF. The CDR3 DNA sequence: TGTGCCAGCACCCTTTCCCTGGGGGATGAGCAGTACTTC.